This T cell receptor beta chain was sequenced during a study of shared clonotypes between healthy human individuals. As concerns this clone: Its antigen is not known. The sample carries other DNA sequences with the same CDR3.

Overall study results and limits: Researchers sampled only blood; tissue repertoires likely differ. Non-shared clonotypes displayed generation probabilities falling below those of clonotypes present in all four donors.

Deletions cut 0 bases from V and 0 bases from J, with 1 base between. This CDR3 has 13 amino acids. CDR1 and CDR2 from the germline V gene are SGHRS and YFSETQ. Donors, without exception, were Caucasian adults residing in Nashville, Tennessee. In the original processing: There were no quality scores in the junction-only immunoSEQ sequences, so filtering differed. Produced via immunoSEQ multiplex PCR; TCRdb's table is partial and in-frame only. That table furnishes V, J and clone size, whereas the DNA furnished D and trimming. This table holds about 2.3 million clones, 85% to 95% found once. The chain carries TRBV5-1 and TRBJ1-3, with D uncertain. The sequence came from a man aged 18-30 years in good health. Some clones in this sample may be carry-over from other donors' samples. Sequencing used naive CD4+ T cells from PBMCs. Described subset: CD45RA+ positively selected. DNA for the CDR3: TGCGCCAGCAGCTTGGCCTCTGGAAACACCATATATTTT. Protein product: CASSLASGNTIYF.